Following are 21 T cell receptor beta chains from one sample sequenced in a study of cytomegalovirus exposure and HLA in healthy donors. 60 Vbeta and 13 Jbeta primers were used in PCR. Using immunoSEQ multiplex PCR, the repertoire was profiled, and TCRdb retains in-frame clones only, with some absent. The repertoire holds about 200,000 clones, with around four fifths as singletons. Source material: PBMCs. These receptors originate from a woman aged 40 to 49 in good health and CMV-seronegative.

The chain uses TRBV7-8 and TRBJ2-7; TRBD2 matches 9 bases. Germline V gene lookup returns CDR1 SGHVS and CDR2 FQNEAQ. V gave up 6 bases and J gave up 7 bases; unmatched junction bases: 4. The CDR3 consists of 12 residues. The chain's CDR3 is CASSLAGWEQYF. The CDR3 DNA follows: TGTGCCAGCAGTCTAGCGGGATGGGAGCAGTACTTC.

On this clone itself: Its ends do not fully match the called genes, so a read error is possible. The rearrangement joins TRBV7-9 to TRBJ1-1, with D unresolved. Looked up from germline, CDR1 is SEHNR and CDR2 is FQNEAQ (reference sequence). The CDR3 consists of 15 residues. This CDR3 is CSSSLAAVMNTEAFF. The CDR3 bases are TGTTCCAGCAGCTTAGCGGCAGTTATGAACACTGAAGCTTTCTTT.

The chain has TRBV27 and TRBJ2-1; D is uncertain. The germline V and J ends were trimmed by 5 bases and 7 bases, with 15 bases remaining between them. Germline assignment: CDR1 MNHEY and CDR2 SMNVEV (reference sequence). The CDR3 loop spans 14 amino acids. The CDR3, as DNA: TGTGCCAGCAGTCCCTACGGAGTGGTAAATGAGCAGTTCTTC. This sequence encodes CASSPYGVVNEQFF.

V is TRBV19 and J is TRBJ2-7; D remains unclear. Per the germline V gene, CDR1 is LNHDA and CDR2 is SQIVND (reference sequence). The V end was cut by 5 bases, the J end by 2 bases, with 10 bases between. The length of the CDR3 is 13 residues. CDR3 DNA: TGTGCCAGTAGTTTGGTCGGAGCCTACGAGCAGTACTTC. Its protein is CASSLVGAYEQYF.

The chain has TRBV10-1 and TRBJ2-2, with D possibly being TRBD1 (6 bases). CDR1 and CDR2 (germline): WNHNN, SYGVQD (reference sequence). The CDR3 consists of 18 residues. V was cut by 5 bases and J by 0 bases, with 19 bases left in between. CDR3 protein: CASSSLRQDTPNTGELFF. The CDR3 bases are TGCGCCAGCAGTTCCCTCCGACAGGACACCCCGAACACCGGGGAGCTGTTTTTT.

This clone has more than one count but fewer than ten. V gene TRBV5-4 combines with J gene TRBJ2-3, with a possible D match to TRBD2 (6 bases). The CDR3 consists of 20 residues. V lost 5 bases, J lost 5 bases, and 33 bases lay in between. Per the germline V gene, CDR1 is SGHNT and CDR2 is YYREEE (reference sequence). CDR3 in amino acids: CASSYRLAMDSGERGDTQYF. The CDR3, as DNA: TGTGCCAGCAGTTATAGACTGGCTATGGATAGCGGCGAAAGGGGAGATACGCAGTATTTT.

This chain joins TRBV5-1 and TRBJ1-2; TRBD1 aligns across 8 bases. The CDR3 length is 15 residues. V lost 4 bases, J lost 5 bases, and 10 bases stayed unmatched. Germline V gene lookup returns CDR1 SGHRS and CDR2 YFSETQ. The CDR3 protein is CASSSAGGSGYGYTF. The CDR3 nucleotides read TGCGCCAGCAGCAGCGCAGGGGGCTCAGGGTATGGCTACACCTTC.

V is TRBV12-5 and J is TRBJ1-4; D might be TRBD1 (6 bases). The CDR3 totals 18 residues. Trimming shortened V by 1 base and J by 4 bases, and 19 bases separated the two germline ends. CDR1 LGHNT and CDR2 FRNRAP come from the germline V gene. The chain's CDR3 is CASGLGEAKRGGNEKLFF. CDR3 coding DNA: TGTGCTAGTGGTTTGGGGGAGGCTAAAAGGGGGGGTAATGAAAAACTGTTTTTT.

The rearrangement joins TRBV28 to TRBJ2-1, with D hard to call. CDR3 length: 12 amino acids. From germline, CDR1 is MDHEN and CDR2 SYDVKM. Trimming cost V 7 bases and J 10 bases, with 14 bases left between them. CDR3 region: CASNRGIIEQFF. Written as DNA, the CDR3 is TGTGCCAGCAATAGAGGTATCATAGAGCAGTTCTTC.

The chain has TRBV30 and TRBJ2-7, with D tentatively TRBD1 (6 bases). V was trimmed by 0 bases and J by 4 bases, leaving 10 bases between them. The CDR3 contains 13 residues. Germline loops: CDR1 GTSNPN, CDR2 SVGIG (reference sequence). The CDR3 nucleotides are TGTGCCTGGAGTGTACAGGGCTCGTACGAGCAGTACTTC. Encoded protein: CAWSVQGSYEQYF.

V usage is TRBV2 and J usage is TRBJ1-5; TRBD1 matches 7 bases. CDR3 length: 14 amino acids. Trimming removed 6 bases from V and 1 base from J; junction bases left unmatched: 3. Germline CDR1 reads SNHLY; CDR2 reads FYNNEI. The CDR3, as DNA: TGTGCCAGCAGGAAGGACAGGAGCAATCAGCCCCAGCATTTT. It encodes CASRKDRSNQPQHF.

The CDR3 DNA reads TGTGCCAGCGCCGGGGGGGCGGATGGCTACACCTTC. Its protein is CASAGGADGYTF. V is TRBV13 and J is TRBJ1-2, with TRBD1 as a possible D gene (6 bases). CDR3 length: 12 amino acids. Germline V gene lookup returns CDR1 PRHDT and CDR2 FYEKMQ (reference sequence). Between the trimmed V and J ends, which lost 8 bases and 6 bases, there was a span of 13 bases.

The genes are TRBV7-3 and TRBJ1-1; D is perhaps TRBD1 (6 bases). Looked up from germline, CDR1 is SGHTA and CDR2 is FQGTGA. The CDR3 is made up of 14 amino acids. Trimming took 4 bases from V and 1 from J, leaving 10 bases between them. DNA for the CDR3: TGTGCCAGCAGCTGGGGGGGGGCGAACACTGAAGCTTTCTTT. This translates into CASSWGGANTEAFF.

This chain uses TRBV19 with TRBJ1-5; 7 bases agree with TRBD1. The V gene's germline CDR1 is LNHDA and CDR2 SQIVND (reference sequence). The CDR3 has 17 amino acids. Trimming cost V 3 bases and J 1 base; bases outside gene matches: 9. The CDR3: CASSIGGGARSNQPQHF. The CDR3 bases are TGTGCCAGTAGTATCGGAGGGGGCGCGAGGAGCAATCAGCCCCAGCATTTT.

V usage is TRBV7-9 and J usage is TRBJ2-7, with D tentatively TRBD2 (6 bases). V was trimmed by 0 bases and J by 3 bases, leaving 9 bases between them. The CDR3 length is 14 residues. CDR1 and CDR2 (germline): SEHNR, FQNEAQ (reference sequence). The CDR3 DNA sequence: TGTGCCAGCAGCTTAGCTTTTAGCGGCTACGAGCAGTACTTC. Protein sequence: CASSLAFSGYEQYF.

The chain links TRBV2 to TRBJ2-7; D perhaps matches TRBD2 (7 bases). Germline V gives CDR1 SNHLY, CDR2 FYNNEI. V lost 7 bases and J lost 7, with 14 bases in between. The CDR3 consists of 12 residues. The CDR3 loop reads CASKGGPWEQYF. CDR3 in DNA: TGTGCCAGCAAGGGGGGGCCTTGGGAGCAGTACTTC.

In its sample, this clone was seen a few times. The gene calls are TRBV10-1 and TRBJ2-1; 8 bases agree with TRBD2. After removal of 0 bases from V and 6 bases from J, the junction contained 4 bases not matched to a gene. This CDR3 contains 15 residues. Germline V gene sequence: CDR1 WNHNN, CDR2 SYGVQD (reference sequence). The CDR3 is CASSESGGGGNEQFF. The CDR3 DNA reads as TGCGCCAGCAGTGAGTCCGGGGGGGGTGGCAATGAGCAGTTCTTC.

In its sample, this clone was seen once. The V and J genes are TRBV10-3 and TRBJ2-7; 7 positions agree with TRBD1. The length of the CDR3 is 12 residues. V gave up 10 bases and J gave up 3 bases; unmatched junction bases: 6. Germline V gene data show CDR1 as ENHRY and CDR2 as SYGVKD. The CDR3: CATKDRDYEQYF. The DNA for the CDR3 is TGTGCCACGAAAGACAGGGACTACGAGCAGTACTTC.

This sequence joins TRBV7-3 and TRBJ1-1; a possible D gene is TRBD1 (5 bases). CDR1 SGHTA and CDR2 FQGTGA come from the germline V gene. Trimming shortened V by 3 bases and J by 5 bases, and 7 bases separated the two germline ends. The CDR3 is 12 amino acids. CDR3 amino acids: CASSFQGTEAFF. CDR3 bases: TGTGCCAGCAGCTTCCAGGGAACTGAAGCTTTCTTT.

The genes are TRBV5-1 and TRBJ2-5, with 10 bases identical to TRBD2. CDR1 is SGHRS and CDR2 is YFSETQ in the germline V gene. V gave up 3 bases and J gave up 5 bases; unmatched junction bases: 7. The CDR3 covers 15 residues. CDR3 amino acids: CASSYSGREYETQYF. As DNA, the CDR3 is TGCGCCAGCAGCTACAGCGGGAGGGAGTACGAGACCCAGTACTTC.

This clone has a handful of counts. V is TRBV9 and J is TRBJ2-1, with D possibly TRBD2 on 6 matching bases. Germline CDR1 is SGDLS and CDR2 is YYNGEE. Trimming removed 2 bases at V and 7 bases at J, with 19 bases between. This CDR3 region has 16 residues. The CDR3 region has the DNA TGTGCCAGCAGCGTCTTTAAGACAGTGGGGAGGAATGAGCAGTTCTTC. Protein: CASSVFKTVGRNEQFF.